A selection of T cell receptor beta chains follows, all from one sample in a study of T cells in Graves' hyperthyroidism and ophthalmopathy. TCRdb independently ran MiXCR on the multiplex PCR reads; one entry per CDR3 protein. The sample has approximately 690,000 distinct CDR3 sequences; less than 25% are singletons. The sample was blood. The receptors shown here come from a young man with Graves' ophthalmopathy. Both conserved end residues are part of each CDR3. The order of the fields is V gene, D gene, J gene, clone size, CDR3 protein, CDR3 DNA. A D gene is named only where the DNA matches it firmly. Where a row states a size, it is once, few, many or the class of an expanded clone; other rows omit it.

TRBV30	TRBD2	TRBJ2-7	NA	CAWSPGTSGYEQYF	TGTGCCTGGAGTCCCGGGACTAGCGGGTACGAGCAGTACTTC
TRBV3-1	NA	TRBJ2-1	many	CASSHRARWRYNEQFF	TGTGCCAGCAGCCACAGAGCCAGGTGGCGTTACAATGAGCAGTTCTTC
TRBV4-3	NA	TRBJ2-2	NA	CASSQDLNTNTGELFF	TGCGCCAGCAGCCAAGATCTAAACACGAACACCGGGGAGCTGTTTTTT
TRBV6-1	TRBD2	TRBJ2-5	many	CASSYEREGPETQYF	TGTGCCAGCAGTTATGAGCGGGAGGGCCCAGAGACCCAGTACTTC
TRBV7-3	NA	TRBJ2-2	NA	CASRQADTGELFF	TGTGCCAGCAGGCAAGCGGACACCGGGGAGCTGTTTTTT
TRBV6-2/TRBV6-3	TRBD2	TRBJ2-1	many	CASSYSSSGRYNEQFF	TGTGCCAGCAGTTACTCTTCTAGCGGGAGGTACAATGAGCAGTTCTTC
TRBV11-2	TRBD2	TRBJ2-3	NA	CASSGFAGGPDTQYF	TGTGCCAGCAGCGGATTCGCGGGAGGGCCTGATACGCAGTATTTT
TRBV11-2	TRBD2	TRBJ2-7	NA	CASSIAGSTYEQYF	TGTGCCAGCAGCATAGCGGGTTCTACCTACGAGCAGTACTTC
TRBV20-1	TRBD1	TRBJ2-7	few	CSANGGGQGFAEQYF	TGCAGTGCTAATGGAGGGGGACAGGGGTTCGCCGAGCAGTACTTC
TRBV10-3	NA	TRBJ2-7	few	CAIRAMGAYEQYF	TGTGCCATCAGGGCCATGGGGGCCTACGAGCAGTACTTC
TRBV18	NA	TRBJ1-2	few	CASSQGQGGAYGYTF	TGTGCCAGCTCACAGGGGCAGGGAGGCGCCTATGGCTACACCTTC
TRBV6-5	TRBD2	TRBJ2-7	NA	CASSYSSSGRHEQYF	TGTGCCAGCAGTTACTCGTCTAGCGGGAGGCACGAGCAGTACTTC
TRBV19	TRBD2	TRBJ2-1	few	CASSIDRAGGSRNEQFF	TGTGCCAGTAGTATAGATCGGGCGGGAGGAAGTAGGAATGAGCAGTTCTTC
TRBV11-2	NA	TRBJ2-3	many	CACGEQTDTQYF	TGTGCCTGCGGGGAGCAAACAGATACGCAGTATTTT
TRBV2	TRBD1	TRBJ2-7	few	CAILKTGGGSYEQYF	TGTGCCATCCTGAAGACAGGGGGCGGATCCTACGAGCAGTACTTC
TRBV11-2	TRBD2	TRBJ2-7	many	CASSSGGPGYEQYF	TGTGCCAGCAGCTCGGGGGGACCCGGCTACGAGCAGTACTTC
TRBV30	TRBD1	TRBJ2-1	NA	CAWSPGTGGYNEQFF	TGTGCCTGGAGCCCCGGGACAGGTGGATACAATGAGCAGTTCTTC
TRBV27	NA	TRBJ2-7	NA	CASSLDRTGTYEQYF	TGTGCCAGCAGTTTAGACCGAACAGGTACCTACGAGCAGTACTTC
TRBV5-1	NA	TRBJ1-6	NA	CASSSTDGNSPLHF	TGCGCCAGCAGCTCGACCGATGGTAATTCACCCCTCCACTTT
TRBV6-1	NA	TRBJ1-1	NA	CASRRGGFLMNTEAFF	TGTGCCAGCAGAAGGGGGGGGTTCCTCATGAACACTGAAGCTTTCTTT
TRBV24-1	NA	TRBJ2-1	few	CATRGSRDSTYNEQFF	TGTGCCACCCGCGGTTCCCGGGACTCAACTTACAATGAGCAGTTCTTC
TRBV9	NA	TRBJ2-5	NA	CASSVDGMEEETQYF	TGTGCCAGCAGCGTAGACGGGATGGAGGAAGAGACCCAGTACTTC
TRBV4-3	TRBD1	TRBJ1-3	few	CASSQVTDRGNRNTIYF	TGCGCCAGCAGCCAAGTCACGGACAGGGGAAATAGAAACACCATATATTTT
TRBV3-1	NA	TRBJ1-1	many	CASSRGIGPDYTEAFF	TGTGCCAGCAGCCGGGGGATTGGACCGGATTACACTGAAGCTTTCTTT
TRBV10-2	NA	TRBJ1-5	few	CASSESTGPQPQHF	TGCGCCAGCAGTGAGTCGACAGGCCCTCAGCCCCAGCATTTT
TRBV7-6	TRBD2	TRBJ2-1	few	CASSNLLAGKYNEQFF	TGTGCCAGCAGTAATCTACTAGCGGGGAAATACAATGAGCAGTTCTTC